The 23 T cell receptor beta chains presented below share a single source sample, sequenced in a study of CXCR3-negative and CXCR3-positive naive CD8 T cells. Notes on the study in general: Naive CXCR3-positive cells had TRB CDR3s more hydrophobic than those of CXCR3-negative naive cells.

Antigen specificity for these receptors is unknown. The TRB cDNA libraries were prepared by 5' RACE with UMI labels. After re-calling the 5' RACE reads, TCRdb lists one entry per CDR3 protein, DNA absent. The sample holds approximately 140,000 distinct CDR3 sequences. The material sequenced was naive CXCR3+ CD8+ T cells from blood. Subset noted: CD45RO-CCR7+CD27+CD95- naive CD8+ T cells expressing CXCR3 (TNR3+). These receptors came from a human donor in good health. Some clones in this sample may be carry-over from other donors' samples.

The chain is built from TRBV4-3 and TRBJ1-1; TCRdb returns TRBD1, unconfirmable since there is no DNA. The length of the CDR3 is 18 residues. Germline-derived CDR1 and CDR2 are LGHNA and YSLEER. CDR3 region: CASSQEGYLSTVNTEAFF.

The gene calls are TRBV6-2 or TRBV6-3 and TRBJ1-2. Looked up from germline, CDR1 is MNHEY and CDR2 is SVGEGT. The CDR3 runs 15 residues. CDR3 region: CASSQLRPGGYGYTF.

The chain uses TRBV29-1 and TRBJ2-7. CDR3 length equals 12 residues. Germline CDR1 is SQVTM and CDR2 is ANQGSEA. CDR3 sequence reads: CSINYIGDEQYF.

This chain links TRBV6-2 or TRBV6-3 with TRBJ2-7; TCRdb indicates TRBD2, and absent DNA this call remains unverified. CDR3 length: 17 amino acids. Germline CDR1 and CDR2: MNHEY and SVGEGT. The CDR3 sequence is CASTPLASGGISYEQYF.

This sequence joins TRBV9 and TRBJ2-1; checking the TCRdb D call of TRBD2 is not possible without DNA. Per germline, CDR1 SGDLS and CDR2 YYNGEE. The CDR3 has 17 amino acids. The CDR3 region is CASSPGTSGVSYNEQFF. The whole variable domain, remainder taken from reference TRBV9 and TRBJ2-1, is DSGVTQTPKHLITATGQRVTLRCSPRSGDLSVYWYQQSLDQGLQFLIQYYNGEERAKGNILERFSAQQFPDLHSELNLSSLELGDSALYFCASSPGTSGVSYNEQFFGPGTRLTVL.

The chain's CDR3 is CATSRDTATEAFF. The genes are TRBV15 and TRBJ1-1. This CDR3 comprises 13 residues. Germline CDR1 is LNHNV and CDR2 is YYDKDF (reference sequence).

The rearrangement uses TRBV2 and TRBJ2-7; TCRdb reports TRBD1, a call that lacks DNA to check it against. From germline, CDR1 is SNHLY and CDR2 FYNNEI. There are 14 residues in the CDR3. This chain's CDR3 is CASRAGGAIYEQYF.

The chain is built from TRBV30 and TRBJ1-2; TCRdb returns TRBD1, unconfirmable since there is no DNA. The germline CDR1 and CDR2 sequences are GTSNPN and SVGIG (reference sequence). The CDR3 has 14 residues. CDR3 sequence: CAWSTGGPLYGYTF.

The chain recombines TRBV5-1 with TRBJ2-1; absent DNA, TCRdb's TRBD1 call cannot be checked. The CDR3 covers 15 residues. Germline V lookup: CDR1 SGHRS, CDR2 YFSETQ. The CDR3 region is CASSISGAAYNEQFF.

The rearrangement joins TRBV7-9 to TRBJ2-7; the D call of TRBD2 rests on TCRdb alone, since no DNA is present to check it. CDR3 length equals 15 residues. The germline CDR1 and CDR2 sequences are SEHNR and FQNEAQ (reference sequence). This chain's CDR3 is CASSFDGGNQYEQYF.

J is TRBJ2-3 and V is TRBV13. From germline, CDR1 is PRHDT and CDR2 FYEKMQ (reference sequence). The CDR3 is made up of 14 amino acids. The CDR3 region is CASSLGVVADTQYF.

The chain carries TRBV21-1 and TRBJ2-1. TRBV21-1 is a pseudogene segment. The CDR3 loop spans 15 amino acids. CDR3 in amino acids: CASSTTGTTYNEQFF.

The rearrangement uses TRBV29-1 and TRBJ1-2; with no DNA, the TCRdb D assignment of TRBD1 cannot be verified. Germline lookup yields CDR1 SQVTM and CDR2 ANQGSEA. There are 15 residues in the CDR3. The CDR3 spells CSVEPRDSEFYGYTF.

V usage is TRBV4-1 and J usage is TRBJ1-1. The CDR3 length is 15 residues. The germline V gene has CDR1 MGHRA and CDR2 YSYEKL. CDR3 region: CASSQAFLANTEAFF.

This chain joins TRBV5-6 and TRBJ1-2; TCRdb selects TRBD1, and the lack of DNA leaves this call unchecked. The CDR3 is 12 amino acids. Germline CDR1 SGHDT, CDR2 YYEEEE. CDR3 sequence: CASRTGALGYTF.

This chain uses TRBV7-2 with TRBJ2-1; as DNA is missing, the TRBD1 call by TCRdb cannot be tested. The CDR3 has 15 amino acids. CDR1 SGHTA and CDR2 FQGNSA come from the germline V gene. This chain's CDR3 is CASPDEGSPNNEQFF. Full variable domain (missing parts from reference TRBV7-2 and TRBJ2-1): GAGVSQSPSNKVTEKGKDVELRCDPISGHTALYWYRQSLGQGLEFLIYFQGNSAPDKSGLPSDRFSAERTGGSVSTLTIQRTQQEDSAVYLCASPDEGSPNNEQFFGPGTRLTVL.

The rearrangement links TRBV23-1 to TRBJ2-7; TCRdb gives TRBD1 as the D gene, but with no DNA this cannot be confirmed. TRBV23-1 is treated as an ORF (open reading frame) with a function not yet certain. The CDR3 contains 17 residues. The CDR3 sequence is CASSQHLGAGAIHEQYF.

The CDR3 loop is CSVWTSGTTSYEQYF. This chain links TRBV29-1 with TRBJ2-7; TCRdb designates TRBD2, a call that cannot be tested without DNA. Looked up from germline, CDR1 is SQVTM and CDR2 is ANQGSEA. The CDR3 runs to 15 residues.

This chain links TRBV12-3 or TRBV12-4 with TRBJ1-1. The CDR3 loop spans 13 amino acids. CDR3 loop: CASSSFRNTEAFF.

CDR3 sequence: CASSQSPGANYGYTF. The chain couples TRBV5-1 to TRBJ1-2; absent DNA, TCRdb's TRBD1 call cannot be checked. CDR1 and CDR2 (germline): SGHRS, YFSETQ. The CDR3 covers 15 residues.

CDR3 protein: CASSPGGPTDTQYF. This chain uses TRBV12-3 or TRBV12-4 with TRBJ2-3; TCRdb gives TRBD1 as the D gene, but with no DNA this cannot be confirmed. This CDR3 spans 14 amino acids.

The CDR3: CSVEGHGTEQYF. The chain employs TRBV29-1 and TRBJ2-7. The CDR3 loop spans 12 amino acids. The germline CDR1 and CDR2 sequences are SQVTM and ANQGSEA.

The chain combines TRBV12-3 or TRBV12-4 with TRBJ2-5; as DNA is missing, the TRBD2 call by TCRdb cannot be tested. The CDR3 contains 13 residues. CDR3 amino acids: CASTLDRRETQYF.